Each of the 3 T cell receptor beta chains below was sequenced from the same sample in a study of blood T cell repertoires in COVID-19. Assay: immunoSEQ multiplex PCR; the TCRdb copy retains only in-frame clones and omits some. The sample carries about 50,000 clones, over 75% recorded once. Specimen: peripheral blood. The source is a man in his 70s with active COVID-19.

This chain uses TRBV6-2 or TRBV6-3 with TRBJ2-1; 7 positions agree with TRBD1. The germline V gene has CDR1 MNHEY and CDR2 SVGEGT. The V segment lost 4 bases and the J segment 3 bases; nucleotides outside the gene matches: 3. This CDR3 comprises 14 residues. CDR3 nucleotides: TGTGCCAGCAGTTTGGGGACAGACTACAATGAGCAGTTCTTC. It is translated as CASSLGTDYNEQFF.

The gene calls are TRBV4-1 and TRBJ1-6; 10 positions match TRBD1. V dropped 0 bases and J dropped 9; count of bases not matched to a gene: 5. Germline CDR1 and CDR2: MGHRA and YSYEKL. The CDR3 is 16 amino acids. The CDR3 DNA is TGCGCCAGCAGCCAAGAGGTCAGGACAGGGGGTTCACCCCTCCACTTT. This codes for CASSQEVRTGGSPLHF.

The chain employs TRBV5-1 and TRBJ2-1, with 10 bases matching TRBD2. There are 17 residues in the CDR3. The V segment lost 0 bases and the J segment 3 bases; nucleotides outside the gene matches: 6. Germline V gene sequence: CDR1 SGHRS, CDR2 YFSETQ. The CDR3 bases are TGCGCCAGCAGCTTGGGAGCGGGGGGGCTTAACTACAATGAGCAGTTCTTC. Its translation is CASSLGAGGLNYNEQFF.